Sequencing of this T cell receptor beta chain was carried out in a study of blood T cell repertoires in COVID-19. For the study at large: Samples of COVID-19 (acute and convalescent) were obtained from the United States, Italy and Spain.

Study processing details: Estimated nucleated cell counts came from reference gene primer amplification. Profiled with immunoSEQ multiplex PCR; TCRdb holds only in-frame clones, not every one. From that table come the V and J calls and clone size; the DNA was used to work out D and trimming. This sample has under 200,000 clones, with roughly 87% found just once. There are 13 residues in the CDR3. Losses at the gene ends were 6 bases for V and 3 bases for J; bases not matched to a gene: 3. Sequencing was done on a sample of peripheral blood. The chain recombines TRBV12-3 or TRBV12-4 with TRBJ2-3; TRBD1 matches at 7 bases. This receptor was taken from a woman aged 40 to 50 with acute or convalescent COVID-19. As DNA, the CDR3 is TGTGCCAGCAGCCAGGGGGTTACAGATACGCAGTATTTT. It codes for CASSQGVTDTQYF.